These 27 T cell receptor beta chains came from one sample sequenced in a study of regulatory T cells in long-lasting Graves disease. The time point was: newly diagnosed GD, antithyroid drugs for less than 3 months. Following extraction of RNA from PBMCs, that RNA was used to make the TCR library. Construction of TCR beta libraries relied on iRepertoire HTBI primers and on Arm-PCR targeting CDR3 regions. Using its own MiXCR run on the multiplex PCR reads, TCRdb lists one record per CDR3 protein. The sample has roughly 500,000 distinct CDR3 sequences, 14% seen once; the top ten hold approximately 17%. The same sample was also used in a study of T cells in Graves' hyperthyroidism and ophthalmopathy.

Sequenced here: peripheral blood mononuclear cells (PBMCs), sampled at new diagnosis, from a patient treated with antithyroid drugs. The source of these receptors is a woman in her forties or fifties with Graves disease.

This clonotype was seen many times. CDR3 amino acids: CASRSGTGRGNQPQHF. The DNA of the CDR3 is TGTGCCAGCAGGTCCGGGACAGGGAGGGGCAATCAGCCCCAGCATTTT. V is TRBV12-3 or TRBV12-4 and J is TRBJ1-5, with 9 bases identical to TRBD1. The CDR3 loop spans 16 amino acids. J gave up 2 bases and V 6 bases, and 8 bases lay outside the gene matches.

This clonotype was counted many times. The chain joins TRBV13 to TRBJ2-7; 9 bases line up with TRBD1. Germline V CDR1 and CDR2: PRHDT, FYEKMQ (reference sequence). The V and J ends lost 1 base and 11 bases, in that order; junction bases with no gene match: 3. CDR3 length: 12 amino acids. The CDR3 here is CASSLAGTGKYF. For the CDR3, the DNA is TGTGCCAGCAGCTTAGCGGGGACAGGGAAGTACTTC.

This clonotype was seen at least ten times. The chain has TRBV5-5 and TRBJ2-7, with 9 bases aligning to TRBD1. J gave up 3 bases and V 3 bases, and 7 bases lay outside the gene matches. The CDR3 totals 15 residues. Germline V CDR1 and CDR2: SGHKS, YYEKEE (reference sequence). The CDR3 reads CASSSRPGQGYEQYF. The CDR3 DNA sequence: TGTGCCAGCAGCTCGAGACCGGGACAGGGCTACGAGCAGTACTTC.

This clonotype has a count of ten or more. The CDR3 sequence: CASSSGQGANVLTF. In nucleotides, the CDR3 is TGTGCCAGCAGCTCGGGACAGGGGGCCAACGTCCTGACTTTC. The rearrangement joins TRBV11-2 to TRBJ2-6, with TRBD1 matching over 7 bases. The CDR3 contains 14 residues. With 4 bases clipped from V and 4 bases from J, the junction kept 1 base outside the gene matches. CDR1 and CDR2 from the germline V gene are SGHAT and FQNNGV.

The rearrangement uses TRBV5-1 and TRBJ2-1, with TRBD2 matching over 10 bases. CDR3 length equals 15 residues. Germline V gene sequence: CDR1 SGHRS, CDR2 YFSETQ. Trimming at V came to 3 bases and at J to 9 bases, leaving 9 bases not matched to a gene. CDR3 amino acids: CASSSASGSFGEQFF. DNA for the CDR3: TGCGCCAGCAGCTCTGCTAGCGGGAGTTTCGGTGAGCAGTTCTTC.

CDR3 DNA sequence: TGTGCCAGTAGCATCCAGGGGGCGGGGCAGCCCCAGCATTTT. It encodes CASSIQGAGQPQHF. The chain combines TRBV19 with TRBJ1-5, with 8 bases that match TRBD1. CDR3 length equals 14 residues. Germline CDR1 and CDR2: LNHDA and SQIVND (reference sequence). Trimming cost V 6 bases and J 7 bases; bases outside gene matches: 8. The variable domain in full, with the rest retrieved from reference TRBV19 and TRBJ1-5, is DGGITQSPKYLFRKEGQNVTLSCEQNLNHDAMYWYRQDPGQGLRLIYYSQIVNDFQKGDIAEGYSVSREKKESFPLTVTSAQKNPTAFYLCASSIQGAGQPQHFGDGTRLSIL.

V is TRBV2 and J is TRBJ2-2, with no clear D. The V and J ends lost 1 base and 1 base respectively, with 10 bases between them. Looked up from germline, CDR1 is SNHLY and CDR2 is FYNNEI. The CDR3 spans 16 residues. The CDR3 coding sequence is TGTGCCAGCAGTGAAGTAGGATGGGAGAACACCGGGGAGCTGTTTTTT. This gives the protein CASSEVGWENTGELFF.

This clonotype was observed at least ten times. This chain connects TRBV3-1 to TRBJ2-7, with 7 bases lining up with TRBD2. The CDR3 length is 15 residues. Germline V gives CDR1 LGHDT, CDR2 YNNKEL (reference sequence). Germline trimming cut 0 bases from V and 5 bases from J; bases unmatched to any gene: 7. The CDR3, as DNA: TGTGCCAGCAGCCAAGATAGCTGGCGGGAGAACGAGCAGTACTTC. Translation gives CASSQDSWRENEQYF.

This chain links TRBV28 with TRBJ2-5, with 8 bases aligning to TRBD2. The CDR3 length is 14 residues. The germline gives CDR1 MDHEN, CDR2 SYDVKM. After removal of 6 bases from V and 2 bases from J, the junction contained 5 bases not matched to a gene. CDR3 region: CASRVAGTQETQYF. In DNA form, the CDR3 reads TGTGCCAGCAGGGTAGCGGGAACTCAAGAGACCCAGTACTTC.

This clonotype was counted once. Germline and junction disagree at one end, which may indicate a read error. The chain has TRBV19 and TRBJ1-5; 7 bases match TRBD1. Germline CDR1 reads LNHDA; CDR2 reads SQIVND (reference sequence). The CDR3 is made up of 15 amino acids. CDR3 protein: CVSSATGDSNQPQHF. The DNA for the CDR3 is TGTGTCAGTAGCGCAACAGGGGATAGCAATCAGCCCCAGCATTTT.

CDR3 sequence: CASSVGQGVSPLHF. The CDR3 nucleotides read TGTGCCAGCAGCGTAGGGCAAGGGGTCTCACCCCTCCACTTT. This rearrangement joins TRBV9 to TRBJ1-6, with D tentatively TRBD1 (5 bases). The CDR3 runs to 14 residues. From germline, CDR1 is SGDLS and CDR2 YYNGEE. V lost 0 bases to trimming and J lost 10 bases, with 11 bases between them.

A remark on this clonotype: A much larger clone lies one base from this, so it may be a read error. Lacking the conserved final phenylalanine or tryptophan, this CDR3 likely reflects a read error. V usage is TRBV29-1 and J usage is TRBJ2-7; no clear D gene. V was shortened by 4 bases and J by 1 base, with 11 bases between the two germline ends. There are 13 residues in the CDR3. CDR1 is SQVTM, CDR2 ANQGSEA, per germline. The CDR3 DNA reads as TGCAGCGTTGTGTCCGGGCAGTCCTACGAGCAGTACCTC. Translated: CSVVSGQSYEQYL.

The V and J genes are TRBV5-5 and TRBJ1-5; 10 positions match TRBD1. J gave up 4 bases and V 0 bases, and 19 bases lay outside the gene matches. CDR1 and CDR2 from the germline V gene are SGHKS and YYEKEE (reference sequence). This CDR3 region has 21 residues. The CDR3 DNA is TGTGCCAGCAGCTTGGACGTATCCGGGACAGGGGAGAAGGTAGGGAATCAGCCCCAGCATTTT. This gives the protein CASSLDVSGTGEKVGNQPQHF.

The J gene is TRBJ2-7, the V gene TRBV27; D might be TRBD2 (6 bases). The germline V gene encodes CDR1 MNHEY and CDR2 SMNVEV (reference sequence). V lost 3 bases, J lost 0 bases, and 12 bases lay in between. The CDR3 has 15 residues. The CDR3 spells CASSLEGKSSYEQYF. The CDR3 region has the DNA TGTGCCAGCAGTTTGGAGGGTAAATCCTCCTACGAGCAGTACTTC.

This clonotype was picked up many times. The rearrangement joins TRBV7-9 to TRBJ2-1; D not resolved. The CDR3 is 13 amino acids. The germline V gene has CDR1 SEHNR and CDR2 FQNEAQ (reference sequence). V was shortened by 5 bases and J by 8 bases, with 13 bases between the two germline ends. CDR3 bases: TGTGCCAGCAGCCCTCCGTCGAGGTATGAGCAGTTCTTC. It is translated as CASSPPSRYEQFF.

To note about this clonotype: An end of the junction differs from the germline gene, which may be a read error. The chain carries TRBV9 and TRBJ2-5; the match to TRBD1 covers 8 bases. CDR3 length: 18 residues. The germline V gene has CDR1 SGDLS and CDR2 YYNGEE. The CDR3 spells CAGSVSPTWTGMGETQYF. For the CDR3, the DNA is TGTGCCGGCAGCGTAAGTCCCACCTGGACAGGGATGGGAGAGACCCAGTACTTC.

This clonotype was recorded many times. The chain recombines TRBV5-1 with TRBJ2-2, with TRBD1 matching 9 bases. This CDR3 has 15 amino acids. Germline assignment: CDR1 SGHRS and CDR2 YFSETQ. V lost 4 bases and J lost 6; bases outside the gene matches: 7. The CDR3, as DNA: TGCGCCAGCAGCCCAACAGGGGGCGCCCCCGGGGAGCTGTTTTTT. This gives the protein CASSPTGGAPGELFF.

This clonotype was observed a few times. This chain joins TRBV24-1 and TRBJ2-5; no definite D call. The germline V and J ends were trimmed by 4 bases and 5 bases, with 7 bases remaining between them. The CDR3 is 12 amino acids. Germline lookup yields CDR1 KGHDR and CDR2 SFDVKD. The CDR3 DNA sequence: TGTGCCACCAGTGACTCGTGGGAGACCCAGTACTTC. Translating it yields CATSDSWETQYF.

On this clonotype: A much larger clone is a single base away; this may be a read error. The J gene is TRBJ1-2, the V gene TRBV30; D gene unclear. The CDR3 is 12 amino acids. With 1 base removed from V and 7 bases from J, the gap between germline ends came to 10 bases. Germline V gene sequence: CDR1 GTSNPN, CDR2 SVGIG (reference sequence). For the CDR3, the DNA is TGTGCCTGGAGTGGCGGACGCTTTGGCTACACCTTC. Protein: CAWSGGRFGYTF. The entire variable domain, with the rest obtained from reference TRBV30 and TRBJ1-2, is as follows: SQTIHQWPATLVQPVGSPLSLECTVEGTSNPNLYWYRQAAGRGLQLLFYSVGIGQISSEVPQNLSASRPQDRQFILSSKKLLLSDSGFYLCAWSGGRFGYTFGSGTRLTVV.

This clonotype was observed many times. V usage is TRBV6-1 and J usage is TRBJ1-5, with 7 bases fitting TRBD1. Per the germline V gene, CDR1 is MNHNS and CDR2 is SASEGT. The CDR3 length is 16 residues. V dropped 2 bases and J dropped 3; count of bases not matched to a gene: 7. The CDR3 nucleotides read TGTGCCAGCAGTGAACTCCGGACAGGTTTCAATCAGCCCCAGCATTTT. Amino acids: CASSELRTGFNQPQHF.

This chain uses TRBV14 with TRBJ2-1; 7 bases align to TRBD2. CDR1 and CDR2 from the germline V gene are SGHDN and FVKESK. After removal of 0 bases from V and 9 bases from J, the junction contained 8 bases not matched to a gene. The CDR3 is made up of 15 amino acids. This CDR3 is CASSQDGGVRVEQFF. CDR3 DNA sequence: TGTGCCAGCAGCCAAGATGGGGGGGTAAGGGTTGAGCAGTTCTTC.

The rearrangement uses TRBV19 and TRBJ1-5; no reliable D call. In germline, CDR1 is LNHDA, CDR2 SQIVND (reference sequence). V lost 4 bases and J lost 2, with 15 bases in between. This CDR3 region has 16 residues. The CDR3 protein is CASSTRHIRGNQPQHF. The CDR3, as DNA: TGTGCCAGTAGTACCAGACACATTAGGGGCAATCAGCCCCAGCATTTT.

Many counts were recorded for this clonotype. The genes are TRBV6-1 and TRBJ2-7; D may be TRBD1 (6 bases). This CDR3 region has 14 residues. Trimming left V 6 bases short and J 0 bases short, with 12 bases between. Looked up from germline, CDR1 is MNHNS and CDR2 is SASEGT. CDR3: CASRITGSSYEQYF. The CDR3 DNA is TGTGCCAGCAGGATAACAGGGAGCTCCTACGAGCAGTACTTC.

In this sample, this clonotype turned up many times. The chain recombines TRBV7-6 with TRBJ2-1, with 15 bases that match TRBD2. Germline loops: CDR1 SGHVS, CDR2 FNYEAQ. V gave up 0 bases and J gave up 4 bases; unmatched junction bases: 10. The CDR3 has 20 amino acids. CDR3 bases: TGTGCCAGCAGCTTAGCTCCGGGACTAGCGGGAGGACCGCCTTACAATGAGCAGTTCTTC. It encodes CASSLAPGLAGGPPYNEQFF. The variable domain in full, completed from reference TRBV7-6 and TRBJ2-1, reads GAGVSQSPRYKVTKRGQDVALRCDPISGHVSLYWYRQALGQGPEFLTYFNYEAQQDKSGLPNDRFSAERPEGSISTLTIQRTEQRDSAMYRCASSLAPGLAGGPPYNEQFFGPGTRLTVL.

This clonotype has more than one count but fewer than ten. The V and J genes are TRBV6-1 and TRBJ2-1, with D unclear. The ends were cut back, 5 bases at V and 9 bases at J, with 11 bases in the middle. Germline lookup yields CDR1 MNHNS and CDR2 SASEGT. This CDR3 contains 12 residues. The CDR3 region is CASSQTPAEQFF. CDR3 nucleotide sequence: TGTGCCAGCAGTCAAACCCCGGCTGAGCAGTTCTTC.

Concerning this clonotype: A much larger clone is a single base away; this may be a read error. CDR3 DNA sequence: TGTGCCAGCAGTTTATTTACAGGCCTCCAGCCCCAGCGTTTT. Translation gives CASSLFTGLQPQRF. This rearrangement joins TRBV28 to TRBJ1-5; D is perhaps TRBD1 (5 bases). The CDR3 has 14 residues. In germline, CDR1 is MDHEN, CDR2 SYDVKM.

This clonotype was seen a few times. The chain combines TRBV19 with TRBJ1-3, with no clear D. Germline values: CDR1 LNHDA, CDR2 SQIVND (reference sequence). V lost 7 bases to trimming and J lost 4 bases, with 8 bases between them. The CDR3 length is 12 residues. CDR3: CASKQGGNTIYF. The CDR3 bases are TGTGCCAGTAAACAAGGAGGAAACACCATATATTTT.